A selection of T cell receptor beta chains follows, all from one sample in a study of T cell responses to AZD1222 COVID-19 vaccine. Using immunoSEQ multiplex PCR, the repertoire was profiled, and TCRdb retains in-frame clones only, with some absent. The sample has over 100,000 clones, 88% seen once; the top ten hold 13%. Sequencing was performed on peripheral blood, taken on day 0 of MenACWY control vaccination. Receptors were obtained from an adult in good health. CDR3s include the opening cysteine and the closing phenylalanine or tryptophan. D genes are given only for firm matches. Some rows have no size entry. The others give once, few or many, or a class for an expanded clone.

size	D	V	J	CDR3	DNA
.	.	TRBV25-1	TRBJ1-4	CASSARGAEKLFF	TGTGCCAGCAGTGCCCGAGGAGCGGAAAAACTGTTTTTT
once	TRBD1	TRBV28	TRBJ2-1	CASSKDRGRLVSNEQFF	TGTGCCAGCAGTAAGGACAGGGGGCGCTTGGTCTCAAATGAGCAGTTCTTC
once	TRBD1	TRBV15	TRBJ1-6	CATSRDRTGGNSPLHF	TGTGCCACCAGCAGAGATCGAACAGGGGGAAATTCACCCCTCCACTTT
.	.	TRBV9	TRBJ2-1	CASSVANEQFF	TGTGCCAGCAGCGTAGCAAATGAGCAGTTCTTC
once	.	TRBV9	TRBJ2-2	CASSVATAQAGELFF	TGTGCCAGCAGCGTAGCAACAGCGCAAGCCGGGGAGCTGTTTTTT
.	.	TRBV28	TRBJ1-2	CASRPPGAQDGYTF	TGTGCCAGCAGACCTCCAGGGGCGCAGGATGGCTACACCTTC
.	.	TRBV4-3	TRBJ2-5	CASSQGGLWGSGTQYF	TGCGCCAGCAGCCAAGGGGGGTTGTGGGGCTCGGGGACCCAGTACTTC
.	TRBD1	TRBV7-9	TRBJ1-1	CASSLGDREAFF	TGTGCCAGCAGCTTAGGGGACAGGGAAGCTTTCTTT
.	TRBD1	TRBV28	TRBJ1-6	CASSVDRVAYSPLHF	TGTGCCAGCAGTGTGGACAGGGTGGCCTATTCACCCCTCCACTTT
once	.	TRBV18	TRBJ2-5	CASSPLASQETQYF	TGTGCCAGCTCACCACTAGCCAGTCAAGAGACCCAGTACTTC
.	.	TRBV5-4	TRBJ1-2	CASSLDPFWRTNTNYGYTF	TGTGCCAGCAGCTTGGACCCTTTTTGGCGCACGAACACTAACTATGGCTACACCTTC
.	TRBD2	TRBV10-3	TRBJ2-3	CAISESAGSTSTDTQYF	TGTGCCATCAGTGAGTCAGCGGGGTCGACTAGCACAGATACGCAGTATTTT
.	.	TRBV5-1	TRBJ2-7	CASRDSPSSYEQYF	TGCGCCAGCAGGGACAGCCCGAGCTCCTACGAGCAGTACTTC
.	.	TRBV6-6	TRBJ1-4	CASSFPVGANEKLFF	TGTGCCAGCAGTTTCCCGGTGGGAGCTAATGAAAAACTGTTTTTT
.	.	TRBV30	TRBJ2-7	CAWRRTGQSSYEQYF	TGTGCCTGGAGGCGAACAGGGCAGAGCTCCTACGAGCAGTACTTC
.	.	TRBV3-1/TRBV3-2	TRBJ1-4	CASSQDLGEGEKLFF	TGTGCCAGCAGCCAAGATCTTGGGGAGGGGGAAAAACTGTTTTTT
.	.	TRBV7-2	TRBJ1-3	CASSSSQGFGGNTIYF	TGTGCCAGCAGCTCCTCGCAGGGGTTCGGTGGAAACACCATATATTTT
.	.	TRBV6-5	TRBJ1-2	CASSFGEANYGYTF	TGTGCCAGCAGTTTTGGGGAAGCTAACTATGGCTACACCTTC
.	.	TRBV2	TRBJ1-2	CASSETQGKGYGYTF	TGTGCCAGCAGTGAAACCCAGGGGAAGGGGTATGGCTACACCTTC
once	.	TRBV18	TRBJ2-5	CASSRGGRGVIQETQYF	TGTGCCAGCTCACGGGGAGGTCGCGGGGTAATACAAGAGACCCAGTACTTC
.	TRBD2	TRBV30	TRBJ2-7	CAWRLAGSYEQYF	TGTGCCTGGAGACTAGCGGGTTCCTACGAGCAGTACTTC
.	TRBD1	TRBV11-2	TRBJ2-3	CASSTRQGKSTDTQYF	TGTGCCAGCAGCACCCGACAGGGGAAGAGCACAGATACGCAGTATTTT
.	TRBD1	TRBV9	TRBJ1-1	CASSVGWTGGTEAFF	TGTGCCAGCAGCGTAGGATGGACAGGTGGCACTGAAGCTTTCTTT
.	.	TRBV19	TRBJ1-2	CASSIWATPDSRYGYTF	TGTGCCAGTAGTATATGGGCGACCCCCGATTCTCGCTATGGCTACACCTTC
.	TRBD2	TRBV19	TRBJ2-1	CASSILWAGVASYNEQFF	TGTGCCAGTAGTATTTTATGGGCGGGAGTGGCTAGCTACAATGAGCAGTTCTTC
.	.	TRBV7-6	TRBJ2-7	CASSLAPYEQYF	TGTGCCAGCAGCTTAGCTCCCTACGAGCAGTACTTC
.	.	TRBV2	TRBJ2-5	CASSTSRWETQYF	TGTGCCAGCAGTACTAGTAGGTGGGAGACCCAGTACTTC